What follows describes a single T cell receptor beta chain. The source of the sample is a study of blood T cell repertoires in COVID-19. As for the study in general: PBMCs, B-cell-depleted T cells, or T cells were the source of the cDNA or gDNA that made up the material.

Only in-frame clones appear in the TCRdb table, and some are missing; sequencing was by immunoSEQ multiplex PCR. The sample lists about 210,000 clones; about 88% were seen once. Trimming took 5 bases from V and 4 from J; bases not matched to a gene: 18. CDR3 length equals 18 residues. Germline CDR1 SGHAT, CDR2 FQNNGV. The chain joins TRBV11-2 to TRBJ2-7; TRBD1 matches at 9 bases. The origin of this receptor is a woman in her thirties or forties with acute or convalescent COVID-19. Sequenced: peripheral blood. The CDR3, as DNA: TGTGCCAGCAGCCCATTACCCACCGGGACAGGGAATGATTACGAGCAGTACGTC. This encodes CASSPLPTGTGNDYEQYV.